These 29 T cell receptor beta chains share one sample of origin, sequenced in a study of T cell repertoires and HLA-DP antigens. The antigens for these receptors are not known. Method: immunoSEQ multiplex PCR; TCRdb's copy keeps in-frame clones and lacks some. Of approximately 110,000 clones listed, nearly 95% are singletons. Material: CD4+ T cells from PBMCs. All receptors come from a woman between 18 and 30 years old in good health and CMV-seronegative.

In nucleotides, the CDR3 is TGTGCCAGCACCTACGGGGGCCCGGGCCGAAACAGCACTGAAGCTTTCTTT. It specifies CASTYGGPGRNSTEAFF. V gene TRBV27 combines with J gene TRBJ1-1, with D perhaps matching TRBD1 (6 bases). V lost 7 bases and J 4 bases, leaving 25 bases between the germline ends. The CDR3 is 17 residues long. Germline V CDR1 and CDR2: MNHEY, SMNVEV (reference sequence).

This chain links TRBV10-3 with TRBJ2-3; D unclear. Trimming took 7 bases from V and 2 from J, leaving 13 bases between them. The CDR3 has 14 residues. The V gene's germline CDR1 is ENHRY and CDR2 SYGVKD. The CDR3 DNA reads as TGTGCCATCAACCCCTCTGCGGCCACAGATACGCAGTATTTT. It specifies CAINPSAATDTQYF.

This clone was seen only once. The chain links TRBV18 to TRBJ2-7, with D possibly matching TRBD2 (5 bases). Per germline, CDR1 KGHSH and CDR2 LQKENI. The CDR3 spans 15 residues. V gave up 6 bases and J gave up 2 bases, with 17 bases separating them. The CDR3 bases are TGTGCCAGCTCCCCGGTAAGGGAGAGAACCTACGAGCAGTACTTC. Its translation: CASSPVRERTYEQYF. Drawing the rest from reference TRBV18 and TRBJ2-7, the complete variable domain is NAGVMQNPRHLVRRRGQEARLRCSPMKGHSHVYWYRQLPEEGLKFMVYLQKENIIDESGMPKERFSAEFPKEGPSILRIQQVVRGDSAAYFCASSPVRERTYEQYFGPGTRLTVT.

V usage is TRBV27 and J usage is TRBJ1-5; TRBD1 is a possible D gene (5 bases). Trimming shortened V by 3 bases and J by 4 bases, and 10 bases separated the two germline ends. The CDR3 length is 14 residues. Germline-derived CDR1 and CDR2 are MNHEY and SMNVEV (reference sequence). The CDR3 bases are TGTGCCAGCAGTTTGCGCCAGGGTAATCAGCCCCAGCATTTT. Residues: CASSLRQGNQPQHF.

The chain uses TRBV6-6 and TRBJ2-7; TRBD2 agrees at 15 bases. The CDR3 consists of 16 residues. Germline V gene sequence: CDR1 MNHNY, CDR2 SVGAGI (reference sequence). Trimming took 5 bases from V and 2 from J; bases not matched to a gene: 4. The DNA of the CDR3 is TGTGCCAGCAGTAAAGGACTAGCGGGAGGGGCCTACGAGCAGTACTTC. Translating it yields CASSKGLAGGAYEQYF.

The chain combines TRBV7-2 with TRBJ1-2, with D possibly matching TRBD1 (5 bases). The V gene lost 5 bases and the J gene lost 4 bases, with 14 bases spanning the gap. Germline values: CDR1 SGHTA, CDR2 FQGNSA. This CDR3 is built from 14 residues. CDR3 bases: TGTGCCAGCAGCCTAGGTCAGGGTTTCTATGGCTACACCTTC. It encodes CASSLGQGFYGYTF.

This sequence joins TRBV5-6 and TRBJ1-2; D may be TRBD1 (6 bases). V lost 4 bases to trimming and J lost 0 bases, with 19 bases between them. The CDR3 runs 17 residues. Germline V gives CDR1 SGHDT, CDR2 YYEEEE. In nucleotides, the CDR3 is TGTGCCAGCAGCGGGCAAAAGGACAGCCTAGCTAACTATGGCTACACCTTC. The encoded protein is CASSGQKDSLANYGYTF.

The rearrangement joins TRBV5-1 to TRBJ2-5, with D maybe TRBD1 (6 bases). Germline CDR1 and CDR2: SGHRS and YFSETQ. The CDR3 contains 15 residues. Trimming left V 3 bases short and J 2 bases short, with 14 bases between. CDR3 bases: TGCGCCAGCAGCTGGACCGGGACAACACAAGAGACCCAGTACTTC. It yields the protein CASSWTGTTQETQYF.

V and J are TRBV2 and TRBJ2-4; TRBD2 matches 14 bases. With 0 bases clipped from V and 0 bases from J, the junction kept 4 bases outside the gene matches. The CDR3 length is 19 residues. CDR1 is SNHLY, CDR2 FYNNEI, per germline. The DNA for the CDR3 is TGTGCCAGCAGTGAAGCGGGACTAGCGGGGGATTTAGCCAAAAACATTCAGTACTTC. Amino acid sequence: CASSEAGLAGDLAKNIQYF.

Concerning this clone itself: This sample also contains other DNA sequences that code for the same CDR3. The CDR3 reads CASSLGSDTQYF. CDR3 nucleotide sequence: TGTGCCAGCAGTTTGGGGTCCGATACGCAGTATTTT. This chain uses TRBV28 with TRBJ2-3; D gene uncertain. This CDR3 comprises 12 residues. Trimming removed 3 bases from V and 6 bases from J, with 7 bases in between. Germline assignment: CDR1 MDHEN and CDR2 SYDVKM. Drawing the rest from reference TRBV28 and TRBJ2-3, the complete variable domain is DVKVTQSSRYLVKRTGEKVFLECVQDMDHENMFWYRQDPGLGLRLIYFSYDVKMKEKGDIPEGYSVSREKKERFSLILESASTNQTSMYLCASSLGSDTQYFGPGTRLTVL.

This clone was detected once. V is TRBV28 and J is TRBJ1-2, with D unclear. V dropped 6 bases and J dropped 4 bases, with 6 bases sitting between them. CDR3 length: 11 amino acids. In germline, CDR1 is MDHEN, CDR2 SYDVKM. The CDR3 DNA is TGTGCCAGCAGGGGGATCTATGGCTACACCTTC. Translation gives CASRGIYGYTF.

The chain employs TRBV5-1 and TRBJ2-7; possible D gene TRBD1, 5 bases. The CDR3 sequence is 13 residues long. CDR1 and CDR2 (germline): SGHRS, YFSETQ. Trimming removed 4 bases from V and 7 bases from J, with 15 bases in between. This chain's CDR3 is CASSTGDLMEQYV. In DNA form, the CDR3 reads TGCGCCAGCAGCACAGGTGACCTTATGGAGCAGTACGTC.

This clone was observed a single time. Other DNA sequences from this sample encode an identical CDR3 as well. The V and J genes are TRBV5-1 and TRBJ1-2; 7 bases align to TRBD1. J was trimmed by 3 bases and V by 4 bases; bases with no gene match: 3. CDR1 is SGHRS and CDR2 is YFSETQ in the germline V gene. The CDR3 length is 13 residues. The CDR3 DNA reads TGCGCCAGCAGCAGTACAGGGGACTATGGCTACACCTTC. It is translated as CASSSTGDYGYTF.

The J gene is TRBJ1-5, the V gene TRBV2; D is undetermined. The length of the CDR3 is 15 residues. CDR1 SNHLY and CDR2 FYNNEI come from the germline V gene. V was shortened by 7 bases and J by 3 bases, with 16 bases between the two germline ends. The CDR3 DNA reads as TGTGCCAGCACCCCAGGACGTATTCCCAATCAGCCCCAGCATTTT. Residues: CASTPGRIPNQPQHF.

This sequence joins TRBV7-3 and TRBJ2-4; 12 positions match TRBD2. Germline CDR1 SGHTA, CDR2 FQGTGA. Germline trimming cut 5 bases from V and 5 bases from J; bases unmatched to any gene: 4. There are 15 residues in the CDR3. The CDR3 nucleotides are TGTGCCAGCAGCGTGACTAGCGGGGGACAAAACATTCAGTACTTC. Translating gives CASSVTSGGQNIQYF.

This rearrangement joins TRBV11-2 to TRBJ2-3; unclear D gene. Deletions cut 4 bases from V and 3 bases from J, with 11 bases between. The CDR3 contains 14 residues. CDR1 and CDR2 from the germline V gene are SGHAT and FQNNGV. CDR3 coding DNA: TGTGCCAGCAGCTACCTGCTGGTGACAGATACGCAGTATTTT. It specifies CASSYLLVTDTQYF.

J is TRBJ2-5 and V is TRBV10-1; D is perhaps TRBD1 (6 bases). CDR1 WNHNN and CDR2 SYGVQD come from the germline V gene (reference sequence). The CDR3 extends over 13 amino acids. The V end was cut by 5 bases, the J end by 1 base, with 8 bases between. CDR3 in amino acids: CASSRTVQETQYF. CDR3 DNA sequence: TGCGCCAGCAGTCGGACAGTCCAAGAGACCCAGTACTTC.

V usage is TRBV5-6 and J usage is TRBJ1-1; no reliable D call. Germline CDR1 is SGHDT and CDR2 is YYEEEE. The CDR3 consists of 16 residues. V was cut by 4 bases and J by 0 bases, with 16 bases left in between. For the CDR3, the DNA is TGTGCCAGCAGCCCTGGAGTAGGACGGATGAACACTGAAGCTTTCTTT. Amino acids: CASSPGVGRMNTEAFF.

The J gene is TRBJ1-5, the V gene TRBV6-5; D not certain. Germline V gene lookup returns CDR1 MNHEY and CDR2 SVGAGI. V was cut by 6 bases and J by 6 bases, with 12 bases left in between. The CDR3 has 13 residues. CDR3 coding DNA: TGTGCCAGCAGAGGAGGGTTCGGTCAGCCCCAGCATTTT. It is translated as CASRGGFGQPQHF.

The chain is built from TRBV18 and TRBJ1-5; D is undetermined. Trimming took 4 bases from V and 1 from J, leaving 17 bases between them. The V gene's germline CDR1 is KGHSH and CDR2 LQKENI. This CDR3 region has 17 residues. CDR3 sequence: CASSRNLVAVSNQPQHF. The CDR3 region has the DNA TGTGCCAGCTCACGTAACCTTGTTGCGGTGAGCAATCAGCCCCAGCATTTT. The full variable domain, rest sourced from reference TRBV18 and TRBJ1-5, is NAGVMQNPRHLVRRRGQEARLRCSPMKGHSHVYWYRQLPEEGLKFMVYLQKENIIDESGMPKERFSAEFPKEGPSILRIQQVVRGDSAAYFCASSRNLVAVSNQPQHFGDGTRLSIL.

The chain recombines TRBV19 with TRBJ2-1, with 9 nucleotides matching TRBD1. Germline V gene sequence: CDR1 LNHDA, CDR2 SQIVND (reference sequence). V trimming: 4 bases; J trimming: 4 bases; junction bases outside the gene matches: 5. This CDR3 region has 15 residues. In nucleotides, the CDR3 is TGTGCCAGTAGTACTGGACAGGGGAGGTACAATGAGCAGTTCTTC. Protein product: CASSTGQGRYNEQFF.

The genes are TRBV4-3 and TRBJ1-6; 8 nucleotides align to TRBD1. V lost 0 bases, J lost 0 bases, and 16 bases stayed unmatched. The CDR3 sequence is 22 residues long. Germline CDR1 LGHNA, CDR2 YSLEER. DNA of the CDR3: TGCGCCAGCAGCCAAGAGGACATCCGAGACAGGGGACGGAGCTCCTATAATTCACCCCTCCACTTT. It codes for CASSQEDIRDRGRSSYNSPLHF.

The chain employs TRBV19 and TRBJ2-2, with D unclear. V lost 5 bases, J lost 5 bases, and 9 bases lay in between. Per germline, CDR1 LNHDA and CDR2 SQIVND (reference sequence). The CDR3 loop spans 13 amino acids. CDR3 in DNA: TGTGCCAGTAGTTCTCTTAGGACCGGGGAGCTGTTTTTT. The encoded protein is CASSSLRTGELFF.

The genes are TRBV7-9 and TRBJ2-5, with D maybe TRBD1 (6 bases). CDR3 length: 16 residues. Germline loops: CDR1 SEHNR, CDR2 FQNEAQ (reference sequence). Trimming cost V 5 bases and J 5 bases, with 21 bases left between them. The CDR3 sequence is CASSLPRDISKETQYF. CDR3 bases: TGTGCCAGCAGCCTGCCCCGGGACATATCGAAGGAGACCCAGTACTTC.

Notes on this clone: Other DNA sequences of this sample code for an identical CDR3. The CDR3 sequence is CASSLGGSGNTIYF. In nucleotides, the CDR3 is TGCGCCAGCAGCTTGGGGGGGTCTGGAAACACCATATATTTT. The chain couples TRBV5-1 to TRBJ1-3; D perhaps matches TRBD1 (5 bases). CDR3 length equals 14 residues. Trimming shortened V by 0 bases and J by 1 base, and 5 bases separated the two germline ends. Germline CDR1 and CDR2: SGHRS and YFSETQ.

DNA of the CDR3: TGTGCCAGCTCACCACTCGCCGGCTCGGACACTGAAGCTTTCTTT. Translating gives CASSPLAGSDTEAFF. The chain recombines TRBV18 with TRBJ1-1; D remains ambiguous. CDR3 size: 15 residues. The V end was cut by 1 base, the J end by 3 bases, with 12 bases between. From germline, CDR1 is KGHSH and CDR2 LQKENI. Filled out from reference TRBV18 and TRBJ1-1, the complete variable domain reads NAGVMQNPRHLVRRRGQEARLRCSPMKGHSHVYWYRQLPEEGLKFMVYLQKENIIDESGMPKERFSAEFPKEGPSILRIQQVVRGDSAAYFCASSPLAGSDTEAFFGQGTRLTVV.

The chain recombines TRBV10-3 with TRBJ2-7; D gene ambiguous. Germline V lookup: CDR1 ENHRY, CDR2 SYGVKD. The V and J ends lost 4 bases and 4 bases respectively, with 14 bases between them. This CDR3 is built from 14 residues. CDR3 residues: CAISARPTGYEQYF. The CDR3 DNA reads TGTGCCATCAGTGCGAGGCCCACCGGTTACGAGCAGTACTTC.

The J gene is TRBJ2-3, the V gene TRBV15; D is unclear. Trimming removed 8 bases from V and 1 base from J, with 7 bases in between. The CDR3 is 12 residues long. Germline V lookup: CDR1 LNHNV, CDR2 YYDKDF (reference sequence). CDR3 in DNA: TGTGCCACCGCGATCGGCACAGATACGCAGTATTTT. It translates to CATAIGTDTQYF. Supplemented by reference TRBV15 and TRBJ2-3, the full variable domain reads DAMVIQNPRYQVTQFGKPVTLSCSQTLNHNVMYWYQQKSSQAPKLLFHYYDKDFNNEADTPDNFQSRRPNTSFCFLDIRSPGLGDTAMYLCATAIGTDTQYFGPGTRLTVL.

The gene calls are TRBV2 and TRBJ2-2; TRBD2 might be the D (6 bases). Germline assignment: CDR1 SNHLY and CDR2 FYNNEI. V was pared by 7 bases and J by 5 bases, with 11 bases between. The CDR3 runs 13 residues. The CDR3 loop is CASTAEGTGELFF. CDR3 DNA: TGTGCCAGCACCGCGGAGGGAACCGGGGAGCTGTTTTTT.